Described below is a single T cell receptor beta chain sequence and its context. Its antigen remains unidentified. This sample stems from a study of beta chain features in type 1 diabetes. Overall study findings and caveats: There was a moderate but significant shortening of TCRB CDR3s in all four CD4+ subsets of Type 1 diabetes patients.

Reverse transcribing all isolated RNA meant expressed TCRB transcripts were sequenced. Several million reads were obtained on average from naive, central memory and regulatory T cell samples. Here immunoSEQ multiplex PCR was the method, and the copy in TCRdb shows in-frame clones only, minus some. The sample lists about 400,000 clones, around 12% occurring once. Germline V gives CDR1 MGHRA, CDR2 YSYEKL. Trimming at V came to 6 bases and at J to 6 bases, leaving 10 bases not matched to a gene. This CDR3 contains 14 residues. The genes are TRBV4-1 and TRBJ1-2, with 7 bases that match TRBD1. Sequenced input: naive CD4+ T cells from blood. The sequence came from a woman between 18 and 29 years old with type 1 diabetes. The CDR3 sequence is CASRPPGQMDGYTF. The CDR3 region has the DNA TGCGCCAGCAGGCCACCGGGACAGATGGATGGCTACACCTTC.